One sample yielded the 9 T cell receptor beta chains listed below, sequenced in a study of blood T cell repertoires in COVID-19. TCRdb keeps only in-frame clones here, not all; method: immunoSEQ multiplex PCR. The sample holds 90,000 or so clones, 75% to 90% seen once. The sample was peripheral blood. These TCRs come from a man in his 60s with acute or convalescent COVID-19.

The chain couples TRBV6-5 to TRBJ2-2; D remains ambiguous. This CDR3 comprises 14 residues. Germline-derived CDR1 and CDR2 are MNHEY and SVGAGI. V was trimmed by 6 bases and J by 3 bases, leaving 11 bases between them. The CDR3 region is CASRIEADTGELFF. The CDR3 DNA reads TGTGCCAGCAGGATCGAAGCCGACACCGGGGAGCTGTTTTTT.

The gene calls are TRBV7-3 and TRBJ1-3; D is uncertain. With 5 bases removed from V and 4 bases from J, the gap between germline ends came to 12 bases. The germline CDR1 and CDR2 sequences are SGHTA and FQGTGA. This CDR3 has 14 amino acids. The CDR3 DNA follows: TGTGCCAGCAGCCCCCGAGGTCCAGGAAACACCATATATTTT. Protein product: CASSPRGPGNTIYF.

The chain recombines TRBV7-8 with TRBJ2-1; 10 bases fit TRBD2. The CDR3 runs 16 residues. Trimming took 0 bases from V and 3 from J; bases not matched to a gene: 2. Germline V CDR1 and CDR2: SGHVS, FQNEAQ. The CDR3 region has the DNA TGTGCCAGCAGCTTAGCGGCTAGCGGGGGCTACAATGAGCAGTTCTTC. This codes for CASSLAASGGYNEQFF.

V usage is TRBV9 and J usage is TRBJ2-7; 8 bases line up with TRBD1. The CDR3 runs 15 residues. Germline V gene sequence: CDR1 SGDLS, CDR2 YYNGEE. V shed 4 bases, J shed 2 bases, and the junction held 8 bases outside the gene matches. The CDR3 region has the DNA TGTGCCAGCAGCCCCGGGACAGGTTCTCCCTACGAGCAGTACTTC. This encodes CASSPGTGSPYEQYF.

The chain recombines TRBV29-1 with TRBJ2-1; 12 bases fit TRBD2. Germline V gene sequence: CDR1 SQVTM, CDR2 ANQGSEA. The CDR3 has 18 amino acids. V shed 2 bases and J 2 bases; nucleotides not matched to a gene: 10. The chain's CDR3 is CSVERGASGGAAYNEQFF. The CDR3 nucleotides read TGCAGCGTTGAACGAGGTGCTAGCGGGGGGGCCGCCTACAATGAGCAGTTCTTC.

The gene calls are TRBV11-2 and TRBJ1-6; 7 nucleotides align to TRBD1. The CDR3 length is 16 residues. Germline V lookup: CDR1 SGHAT, CDR2 FQNNGV. Trimming removed 5 bases from V and 10 bases from J; junction bases left unmatched: 14. DNA for the CDR3: TGTGCCAGCAGCACCCCACAGGGGCCCCTAGGATCACCCCTCCACTTT. This gives the protein CASSTPQGPLGSPLHF.

The chain has TRBV5-4 and TRBJ2-5; 15 bases are shared with TRBD2. Trimming removed 0 bases from V and 7 bases from J; junction bases left unmatched: 4. Germline values: CDR1 SGHNT, CDR2 YYREEE (reference sequence). The CDR3 covers 16 residues. DNA for the CDR3: TGTGCCAGCAGCTTGGGGACTAGCGGGAGGGCCGGGACCCAGTACTTC. Translated, it gives CASSLGTSGRAGTQYF.

The chain recombines TRBV9 with TRBJ1-6; 8 bases align to TRBD1. This CDR3 has 15 residues. In germline, CDR1 is SGDLS, CDR2 YYNGEE. V gave up 3 bases and J gave up 13 bases; unmatched junction bases: 12. The CDR3 nucleotides are TGTGCCAGCAGCGGGGGCGGGACAGGCGGTATTCCCCTCCACTTT. Protein product: CASSGGGTGGIPLHF. Based on the CDR3 plus reference TRBV9 and TRBJ1-6, the full variable domain is DSGVTQTPKHLITATGQRVTLRCSPRSGDLSVYWYQQSLDQGLQFLIQYYNGEERAKGNILERFSAQQFPDLHSELNLSSLELGDSALYFCASSGGGTGGIPLHFGNGTRLTVT.

The J gene is TRBJ2-3, the V gene TRBV2, with TRBD1 identical over 7 bases. J lost 4 bases, V lost 5 bases, and 9 bases had no gene match. Germline CDR1 is SNHLY and CDR2 is FYNNEI. CDR3 length equals 15 residues. CDR3 sequence (DNA): TGTGCCAGCAGTACACGACAGGGTGGGGCAGATACGCAGTATTTT. This translates into CASSTRQGGADTQYF.